This T cell receptor (beta chain) was retrieved from a study of OX40 agonist ivuxolimab in advanced cancers. Looking at the study overall: Enrolled patients in dose escalation had cancers that were hepatocellular carcinoma, melanoma, renal cell or head and neck cancer. Findings of the study overall: Researchers report that CD8+ T cells had, on average, more expanded clones than CD4+. People who partly responded at 0.1-3.0 mg/kg had some of the least clonal expansion seen. At doses 0.1 to 3.0 mg/kg, CD4+ and CD8+ clones expanded.

Only in-frame clones appear in the TCRdb table, and some are missing; sequencing was by immunoSEQ multiplex PCR. The sample has around 74,000 clones; around 92% are singletons. V was clipped by 5 bases and J by 7 bases, with 14 bases between them. Germline V gene data show CDR1 as SNHLY and CDR2 as FYNNEI. The CDR3 totals 13 residues. This clone was recorded a few times. Its target is not known. Sequenced material: CD4+ or CD8+ T cells sorted from blood, taken in a trial of the OX40 agonist ivuxolimab. The J gene is TRBJ1-2, the V gene TRBV2; TRBD1 is a possible D gene (6 bases). The TCR sequence derives from an adult with an advanced solid tumor such as melanoma, head and neck, liver or kidney cancer. Here the CDR3 reads CASSSQGMAGYTF. The CDR3 DNA sequence: TGTGCCAGCAGTTCTCAGGGGATGGCTGGCTACACCTTC.